Shown below are 8 T cell receptor beta chains from a single sample sequenced in a study of blood T cells in healthy people across ages. A second roughly 6 to 11 cycle PCR used barcoded and J-beta primers. MiXCR, applied by TCRdb to the 5' RACE reads, yields one record per CDR3 protein. The table has roughly 1,500,000 distinct CDR3 sequences, about 40% seen once. What was sequenced was blood. These receptor sequences come from a woman aged 18-29 years in good health.

A single count supports this clonotype. The V and J genes are TRBV13 and TRBJ2-1, with TRBD2 matching 10 bases. CDR3 size: 16 residues. V was pared by 5 bases and J by 8 bases, with 12 bases of the junction left unmatched. Germline-derived CDR1 and CDR2 are PRHDT and FYEKMQ (reference sequence). CDR3 loop: CASSQEGLAGEDEQFF. The CDR3 bases are TGTGCCAGCAGCCAAGAGGGCCTAGCGGGGGAAGATGAGCAGTTCTTC.

The chain carries TRBV20-1 and TRBJ1-6; 8 bases agree with TRBD1. V dropped 0 bases and J dropped 7; count of bases not matched to a gene: 2. CDR1 DFQATT and CDR2 SNEGSKA come from the germline V gene (reference sequence). The CDR3 totals 14 residues. CDR3 loop: CSARDAGGNSPLHF. Here the CDR3 DNA reads TGCAGTGCTAGAGATGCAGGGGGCAATTCACCCCTCCACTTT.

The gene calls are TRBV7-3 and TRBJ2-5, with 14 bases lining up with TRBD2. The CDR3 totals 17 residues. With 5 bases clipped from V and 11 bases from J, the junction kept 16 bases outside the gene matches. Germline lookup yields CDR1 SGHTA and CDR2 FQGTGA. CDR3 bases: TGTGCCAGCAGCCCGACTAGCGGGGGGGCCCCCCTCAATGAGCAGTACTTC. Translation: CASSPTSGGAPLNEQYF.

This chain uses TRBV20-1 with TRBJ2-7; D ambiguous. The V gene's germline CDR1 is DFQATT and CDR2 SNEGSKA (reference sequence). This CDR3 region has 13 residues. The CDR3 coding sequence is TGCAGCGGAAACTCCGGGCCAACCTACGAGCAGTACTTC. This gives the protein CSGNSGPTYEQYF.

Remarks on this clonotype: The germline gene is not matched at one end of the junction; a read error may be the cause. V and J are TRBV5-1 and TRBJ1-1; no firm D call. Germline assignment: CDR1 SGHRS and CDR2 YFSETQ. The CDR3 is 15 amino acids. CDR3 sequence reads: CASSLVIGSVTEAFF. Written as DNA, the CDR3 is TGCGCCAGCAGCTTGGTTATAGGGTCGGTCACTGAAGCTTTTTTT.

The rearrangement uses TRBV5-6 and TRBJ2-1; the D gene could be TRBD1 or TRBD2 (5 bases each). The germline V gene has CDR1 SGHDT and CDR2 YYEEEE. CDR3 length: 14 amino acids. Between the trimmed V and J ends, which lost 6 bases and 8 bases, there was a span of 18 bases. The CDR3 nucleotides read TGTGCCAGCACCCCCGGACATTTGAGGGATGAGCAGTTCTTC. As protein: CASTPGHLRDEQFF.

The chain's CDR3 is CASSPLWNDQETQYF. DNA for the CDR3: TGCGCCAGCAGCCCCCTTTGGAATGACCAAGAGACCCAGTACTTC. The V call is TRBV4-1, the J call TRBJ2-5; D not certain. This CDR3 is built from 15 residues. V gave up 4 bases and J gave up 0 bases, with 12 bases separating them. CDR1 and CDR2 (germline): MGHRA, YSYEKL.

The V call is TRBV5-1, the J call TRBJ1-1; D remains ambiguous. V was trimmed by 4 bases and J by 5 bases, leaving 18 bases between them. The germline gives CDR1 SGHRS, CDR2 YFSETQ. The CDR3 extends over 15 amino acids. CDR3 nucleotide sequence: TGCGCCAGCAGCCCAACTCCCGGGGAACTGACTGAAGCTTTCTTT. The encoded protein is CASSPTPGELTEAFF.